The 16 T cell receptor beta chains reported below all come from one sample, sequenced in a study of human T cells and chemical hapten exposure. TCRdb independently ran MiXCR on the RACE reads; one entry per CDR3 protein. The sample records around 260,000 distinct CDR3 sequences, about 9% being singletons. Time point described: pre-sensitization, week 0. Treatment: therapeutic diphenylcyclopropenone sensitization with weekly scalp DPC. The material was whole blood, obtained in connection with sensitization to the hapten diphenylcyclopropenone (DPC). These receptors were collected from a woman between 40 and 55 years old with alopecia areata. Some clones in this sample may be carry-over from other donors' samples.

This rearrangement joins TRBV7-2 to TRBJ2-1; 11 bases match TRBD2. The germline CDR1 and CDR2 sequences are SGHTA and FQGNSA. The CDR3 has 20 amino acids. Trimming at V came to 3 bases and at J to 0 bases, leaving 13 bases not matched to a gene. The CDR3 spells CASSLVGGTSGVSSYNEQFF. The CDR3 DNA reads TGTGCCAGCAGCTTGGTAGGCGGGACTAGCGGTGTCAGCTCCTACAATGAGCAGTTCTTC.

This clonotype was picked up a small number of times. The V gene is TRBV20-1, the J gene TRBJ2-5; 7 bases fit TRBD1. The V segment lost 6 bases and the J segment 2 bases; nucleotides outside the gene matches: 6. Germline CDR1 is DFQATT and CDR2 is SNEGSKA (reference sequence). The CDR3 loop spans 13 amino acids. The CDR3 bases are TGCAGTGCAACCCCGGGACAGCAAGAGACCCAGTACTTC. This encodes CSATPGQQETQYF.

This clonotype has a handful of counts. This chain links TRBV20-1 with TRBJ2-7; weak D call: TRBD2 (6 bases). V was cut by 0 bases and J by 2 bases, with 11 bases left in between. This CDR3 spans 14 amino acids. Germline CDR1 reads DFQATT; CDR2 reads SNEGSKA (reference sequence). The CDR3 spells CSARDPLAPYEQYF. DNA of the CDR3: TGCAGTGCTAGAGACCCCCTAGCGCCCTACGAGCAGTACTTC.

This clonotype was observed a handful of times. The chain combines TRBV27 with TRBJ2-2; 9 nucleotides match TRBD2. This CDR3 spans 16 amino acids. J lost 6 bases, V lost 3 bases, and 8 bases had no gene match. Germline values: CDR1 MNHEY, CDR2 SMNVEV (reference sequence). The CDR3 sequence is CASSFSVGLAAGELFF. The CDR3 nucleotides read TGTGCCAGCAGTTTCTCGGTGGGACTAGCAGCCGGGGAGCTGTTTTTT.

The chain employs TRBV28 and TRBJ2-7; 8 bases map to TRBD2. CDR1 is MDHEN and CDR2 is SYDVKM in the germline V gene. The V segment lost 7 bases and the J segment 0 bases; nucleotides outside the gene matches: 8. This CDR3 region has 15 residues. The CDR3 DNA sequence: TGTGCCAGCACAACCTTAGCGGGAAGCTCCTACGAGCAGTACTTC. Translation: CASTTLAGSSYEQYF.

This clonotype was counted a few times. This chain connects TRBV6-2 or TRBV6-3 to TRBJ2-2; D possibly corresponds to TRBD2 (5 bases). V lost 8 bases, J lost 1 base, and 14 bases lay in between. Germline loops: CDR1 MNHEY, CDR2 SVGEGT. There are 15 residues in the CDR3. CDR3 bases: TGTGCCAGCGCGGGTGTCAGACTGAACACCGGGGAGCTGTTTTTT. This codes for CASAGVRLNTGELFF.

Notes on this clonotype: A read error may produce the germline difference seen at one junction end. This rearrangement joins TRBV6-6 to TRBJ1-2, with TRBD1 as a possible D gene (6 bases). This CDR3 has 13 amino acids. Germline CDR1 MNHNY, CDR2 SVGAGI (reference sequence). DNA of the CDR3: TGTGCCAGCAGTTCCCGGACAGCCTATCGCTACACCTTC. Its translation: CASSSRTAYRYTF.

This chain links TRBV24-1 with TRBJ2-1; 8 nucleotides align to TRBD1. CDR3 length: 13 amino acids. V lost 4 bases and J lost 9; bases outside the gene matches: 4. Germline lookup yields CDR1 KGHDR and CDR2 SFDVKD. The CDR3: CATSEDRVGEQFF. CDR3 sequence (DNA): TGTGCCACCAGTGAGGACAGGGTGGGTGAGCAGTTCTTC.

Ten or more counts support this clonotype. This chain joins TRBV29-1 and TRBJ2-2, with D unresolved. Trimming removed 3 bases from V and 0 bases from J, with 11 bases in between. The germline gives CDR1 SQVTM, CDR2 ANQGSEA. The CDR3 is 15 residues long. CDR3 in DNA: TGCAGCGTTGAGTCAGCGACTCCGAACACCGGGGAGCTGTTTTTT. Its protein product is CSVESATPNTGELFF.

This clonotype was seen at least ten times. The rearrangement uses TRBV7-9 and TRBJ1-5; 8 nucleotides line up with TRBD1. The CDR3 has 16 amino acids. Trimming cost V 5 bases and J 7 bases; bases outside gene matches: 13. Germline values: CDR1 SEHNR, CDR2 FQNEAQ (reference sequence). The CDR3 region has the DNA TGTGCCAGCAGCGCTAGCTCCGGACAGGGTGGACAGCCCCAGCATTTT. Amino acids: CASSASSGQGGQPQHF.

The chain employs TRBV4-1 and TRBJ1-5; the D is unclear. Germline CDR1 MGHRA, CDR2 YSYEKL. The V and J ends lost 2 bases and 3 bases respectively, with 23 bases between them. CDR3 length: 19 residues. The CDR3 reads CASSQLETRTRLNNQPQHF. CDR3 DNA sequence: TGCGCCAGCAGCCAACTGGAGACCAGAACCCGATTGAACAATCAGCCCCAGCATTTT.

The chain has TRBV14 and TRBJ2-2; D is possibly TRBD1 (5 bases). This CDR3 is built from 15 residues. Germline CDR1 SGHDN, CDR2 FVKESK. The V gene lost 2 bases and the J gene lost 4 bases, with 11 bases spanning the gap. In DNA, the CDR3 is TGTGCCAGCAGCCAAATCCAGGGCCCCACCGGGGAGCTGTTTTTT. This gives the protein CASSQIQGPTGELFF.

V is TRBV7-2 and J is TRBJ1-6; D remains ambiguous. Germline assignment: CDR1 SGHTA and CDR2 FQGNSA. V lost 4 bases to trimming and J lost 5 bases, with 12 bases between them. CDR3 length: 15 amino acids. In DNA form, the CDR3 reads TGTGCCAGCAGCTCACGGGGAACAGATAATTCACCCCTCCACTTT. This translates into CASSSRGTDNSPLHF.

Only a few counts were recorded for this clonotype. DNA for the CDR3: TGCAGTGCTAGAGCCGGGAACTCCTACAATGAGCAGTTCTTC. Translated, it gives CSARAGNSYNEQFF. The chain is built from TRBV20-1 and TRBJ2-1, with D maybe TRBD2 (5 bases). V lost 1 base, J lost 0 bases, and 7 bases lay in between. Germline V gives CDR1 DFQATT, CDR2 SNEGSKA (reference sequence). There are 14 residues in the CDR3.

This clonotype has just a few counts. V usage is TRBV9 and J usage is TRBJ2-3; D remains unclear. The germline V gene has CDR1 SGDLS and CDR2 YYNGEE. Trimming stripped 1 base from V and 8 bases from J, with 11 bases between. The CDR3 length is 13 residues. CDR3 amino acids: CASSVSMVATQYF. In nucleotides, the CDR3 is TGTGCCAGCAGCGTAAGCATGGTGGCTACGCAGTATTTT.

This sequence joins TRBV28 and TRBJ1-2, with D uncertain. This CDR3 spans 16 amino acids. V was trimmed by 0 bases and J by 8 bases, leaving 19 bases between them. Germline V lookup: CDR1 MDHEN, CDR2 SYDVKM. The CDR3 DNA reads as TGTGCCAGCAGTTTATGGGCCATCAGACCACCGTTGGGCTACACCTTC. It is translated as CASSLWAIRPPLGYTF.